This T cell receptor (beta chain) appears in the sequencing data of a study of human T cells and chemical hapten exposure. Study-level information: Chiefly women, the patients showed alopecia areata, totalis or universalis.

Turning to this clonotype: Its antigen is unidentified.

Time point indicated: pre-sensitization, week 0. Treatment here: therapeutic diphenylcyclopropenone sensitization with weekly scalp DPC. The study used a library that attached unique molecular identifiers to individual cDNA molecules. A single record per CDR3 protein comes from TCRdb applying MiXCR to the RACE reads. The table records approximately 320,000 distinct CDR3 sequences, 4.5% to 5.5% of them present only once. Overall study results and limits: Alopecia was present in the donors, so their immune response may differ from healthy people's. The number of TCRs over 1 in 1000 frequency stayed unchanged after DPC.

Sequencing used whole blood, obtained in connection with sensitization to the hapten diphenylcyclopropenone (DPC). The clonotype originates from a woman in her late teens or twenties with alopecia areata. Some clones in this sample may be carry-over from other donors' samples.

This CDR3 reads CASSRTGLKEKLFF. The CDR3 DNA reads TGTGCCAGCAGTCGTACGGGGCTTAAGGAAAAACTGTTTTTT. The chain couples TRBV6-5 to TRBJ1-4, with a tentative D call TRBD1 (5 bases). Germline V CDR1 and CDR2: MNHEY, SVGAGI. V lost 5 bases and J lost 8, with 15 bases in between. CDR3 length: 14 amino acids.